These 19 T cell receptor beta chains were all obtained from the same sample, sequenced in a study of human CD8 memory T cell subsets. Libraries for TCR beta were constructed using UMI-labeled 5' RACE. TCRdb derives one entry per CDR3 protein from the 5' RACE reads, leaving out DNA. This sample contains fewer than 20,000 distinct CDR3 sequences. What was sequenced was CD8+ T cells from PBMCs. The receptors stem from a human donor in good health.

This chain joins TRBV3-1 and TRBJ1-1; without DNA, the TCRdb call of TRBD1 cannot be checked. Germline CDR1 and CDR2: LGHDT and YNNKEL (reference sequence). The CDR3 loop spans 14 amino acids. This CDR3 is CASSPGGVNTEAFF.

This chain connects TRBV3-1 to TRBJ2-3; without DNA, the TCRdb call of TRBD2 cannot be checked. Germline CDR1 is LGHDT and CDR2 is YNNKEL (reference sequence). The CDR3 loop spans 15 amino acids. CDR3 sequence: CASSQGLVSTDTQYF.

The rearrangement links TRBV19 to TRBJ2-7. The CDR3 runs 14 residues. Germline V gene lookup returns CDR1 LNHDA and CDR2 SQIVND (reference sequence). The CDR3 region is CASTSDTSSYEQYF.

The rearrangement uses TRBV25-1 and TRBJ2-2; lacking DNA, the TRBD2 call made by TCRdb goes unchecked. The CDR3 is 18 residues long. The V gene's germline CDR1 is MGHDK and CDR2 SYGVNS. The CDR3 reads CASSEMGLAGGLDGELFF.

This clonotype is classed as medium-sized by frequency. The chain is built from TRBV27 and TRBJ1-1; absent DNA, TCRdb's TRBD1 call cannot be checked. The CDR3 runs 14 residues. CDR1 is MNHEY, CDR2 SMNVEV, per germline (reference sequence). CDR3 sequence: CASSLTGQGPEAFF.

The chain has TRBV7-9 and TRBJ2-5; the D gene TCRdb calls, TRBD1, cannot be checked with no DNA. Germline CDR1 reads SEHNR; CDR2 reads FQNEAQ (reference sequence). The CDR3 has 14 amino acids. CDR3 loop: CASSSPRGQETQYF.

The genes are TRBV21-1 and TRBJ1-1. TRBV21-1 is noted as a pseudogene. This CDR3 has 17 amino acids. The CDR3 sequence: CASTHSPELEATFQAFF.

V gene TRBV7-6 combines with J gene TRBJ2-7. This CDR3 comprises 15 residues. From germline, CDR1 is SGHVS and CDR2 FNYEAQ. CDR3 protein: CASSLGHGSSYEQYF.

The chain recombines TRBV7-9 with TRBJ2-7. CDR1 is SEHNR and CDR2 is FQNEAQ in the germline V gene (reference sequence). CDR3 length: 11 residues. The chain's CDR3 is CASSSLYEQYF.

This clonotype is identified as medium-sized (0.01 to 0.1%) from frequency. The chain recombines TRBV20-1 with TRBJ1-2. CDR1 is DFQATT, CDR2 SNEGSKA, per germline (reference sequence). The CDR3 runs to 13 residues. CDR3 loop: CSARAARFYGYTF.

The chain uses TRBV6-5 and TRBJ1-1; lacking DNA, the TRBD1 call made by TCRdb goes unchecked. This CDR3 has 14 residues. Looked up from germline, CDR1 is MNHEY and CDR2 is SVGAGI. CDR3 in amino acids: CASSYSPGQSEAFF.

The chain employs TRBV7-9 and TRBJ2-7; the D call of TRBD1 rests on TCRdb alone, since no DNA is present to check it. Looked up from germline, CDR1 is SEHNR and CDR2 is FQNEAQ (reference sequence). CDR3 size: 14 residues. CDR3 in amino acids: CASSLSGQPSEQYF.

The rearrangement uses TRBV6-5 and TRBJ2-7; absent DNA, TCRdb's TRBD1 call cannot be checked. Germline lookup yields CDR1 MNHEY and CDR2 SVGAGI. The CDR3 is 13 amino acids. This CDR3 is CASSYFEGDEQYF.

V gene TRBV29-1 combines with J gene TRBJ2-1; there is no DNA to check the TCRdb D call of TRBD2. The CDR3 extends over 16 amino acids. Germline CDR1 and CDR2: SQVTM and ANQGSEA. CDR3 sequence: CSVEGLAEKKYNEQFF.

This clonotype is classed as medium-sized (0.01 to 0.1%) by frequency. This sequence joins TRBV7-8 and TRBJ1-1; TCRdb calls TRBD1, which cannot be checked without DNA. Germline V CDR1 and CDR2: SGHVS, FQNEAQ. The CDR3 is 14 amino acids. CDR3 loop: CASSFPGRNTEAFF.

The chain couples TRBV28 to TRBJ2-3; absent DNA, TCRdb's TRBD2 call cannot be checked. This CDR3 region has 17 residues. The germline CDR1 and CDR2 sequences are MDHEN and SYDVKM. Here the CDR3 reads CASSRTSGIHDTDTQYF.

This CDR3 reads CASSSPVRNEQFF. The V gene is TRBV7-9, the J gene TRBJ2-1; TCRdb indicates TRBD1, and absent DNA this call remains unverified. The CDR3 extends over 13 amino acids. Germline-derived CDR1 and CDR2 are SEHNR and FQNEAQ (reference sequence).

The chain joins TRBV12-3 or TRBV12-4 to TRBJ2-2; TCRdb selects TRBD1, and the lack of DNA leaves this call unchecked. The CDR3 has 13 amino acids. The CDR3: CASSLAHSGELFF.

The chain recombines TRBV7-3 with TRBJ2-2; the TCRdb call, TRBD1, lacks DNA for checking. Looked up from germline, CDR1 is SGHTA and CDR2 is FQGTGA. CDR3 size: 14 residues. The CDR3 loop is CASSLNRGGGELFF.